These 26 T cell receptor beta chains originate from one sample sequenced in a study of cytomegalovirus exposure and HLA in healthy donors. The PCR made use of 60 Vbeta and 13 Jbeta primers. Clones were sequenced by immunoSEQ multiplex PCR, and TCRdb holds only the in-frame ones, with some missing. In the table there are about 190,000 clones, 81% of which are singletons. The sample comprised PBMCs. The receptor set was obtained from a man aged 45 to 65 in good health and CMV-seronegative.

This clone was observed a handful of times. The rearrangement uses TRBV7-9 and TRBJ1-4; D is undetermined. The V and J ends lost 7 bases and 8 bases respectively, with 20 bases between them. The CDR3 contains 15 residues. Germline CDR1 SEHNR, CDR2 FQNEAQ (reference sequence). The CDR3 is CASTHSGVLNEKLFF. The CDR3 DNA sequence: TGTGCCAGCACCCACTCGGGAGTCCTTAACGAAAAACTGTTTTTT.

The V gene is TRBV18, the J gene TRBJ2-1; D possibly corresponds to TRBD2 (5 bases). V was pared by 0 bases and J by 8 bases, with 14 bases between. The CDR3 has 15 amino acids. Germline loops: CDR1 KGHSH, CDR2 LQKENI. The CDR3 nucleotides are TGTGCCAGCTCACCACCGGTCCGGGGTGGGGATGAGCAGTTCTTC. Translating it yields CASSPPVRGGDEQFF.

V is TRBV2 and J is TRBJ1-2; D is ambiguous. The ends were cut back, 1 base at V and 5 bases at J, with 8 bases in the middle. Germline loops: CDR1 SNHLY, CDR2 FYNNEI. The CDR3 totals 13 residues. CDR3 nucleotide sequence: TGTGCCAGCAGTGAAGACATGTGGTATGGCTACACCTTC. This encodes CASSEDMWYGYTF.

The CDR3 sequence: CASSPYLTGQETQYF. CDR3 DNA sequence: TGTGCCAGCAGCCCGTACCTAACAGGGCAAGAGACCCAGTACTTC. This chain uses TRBV7-2 with TRBJ2-5; weak D call: TRBD1 (6 bases). V lost 5 bases and J lost 2, with 15 bases in between. Germline V gene sequence: CDR1 SGHTA, CDR2 FQGNSA. This CDR3 is 15 amino acids long.

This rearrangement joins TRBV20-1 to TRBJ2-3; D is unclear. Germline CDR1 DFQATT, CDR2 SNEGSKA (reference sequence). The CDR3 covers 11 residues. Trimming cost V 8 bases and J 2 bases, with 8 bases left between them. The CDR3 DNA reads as TGCAGTAGCCGGGTCACAGATACGCAGTATTTT. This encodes CSSRVTDTQYF.

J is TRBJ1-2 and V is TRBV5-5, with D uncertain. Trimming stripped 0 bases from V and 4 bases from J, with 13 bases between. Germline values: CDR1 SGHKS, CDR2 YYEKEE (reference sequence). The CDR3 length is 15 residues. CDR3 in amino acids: CASSLAGRESYGYTF. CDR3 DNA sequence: TGTGCCAGCAGCTTGGCCGGACGGGAGTCCTATGGCTACACCTTC. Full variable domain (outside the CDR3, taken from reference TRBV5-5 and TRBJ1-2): DAGVTQSPTHLIKTRGQQVTLRCSPISGHKSVSWYQQVLGQGPQFIFQYYEKEERGRGNFPDRFSARQFPNYSSELNVNALLLGDSALYLCASSLAGRESYGYTFGSGTRLTVV.

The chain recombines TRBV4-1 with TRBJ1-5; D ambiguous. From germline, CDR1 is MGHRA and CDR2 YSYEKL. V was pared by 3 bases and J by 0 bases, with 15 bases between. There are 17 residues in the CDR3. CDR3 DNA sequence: TGCGCCAGCAGCCACGGGATTGGACGGTATAGCAATCAGCCCCAGCATTTT. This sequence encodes CASSHGIGRYSNQPQHF.

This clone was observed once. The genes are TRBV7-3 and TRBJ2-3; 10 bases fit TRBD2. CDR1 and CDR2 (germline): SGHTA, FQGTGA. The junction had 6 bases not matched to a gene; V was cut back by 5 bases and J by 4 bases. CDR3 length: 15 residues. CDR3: CASSASGGPADTQYF. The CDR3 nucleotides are TGTGCCAGCAGCGCTAGCGGGGGCCCGGCAGATACGCAGTATTTT. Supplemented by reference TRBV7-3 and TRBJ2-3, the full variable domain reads GAGVSQTPSNKVTEKGKYVELRCDPISGHTALYWYRQSLGQGPEFLIYFQGTGAADDSGLPNDRFFAVRPEGSVSTLKIQRTERGDSAVYLCASSASGGPADTQYFGPGTRLTVL.

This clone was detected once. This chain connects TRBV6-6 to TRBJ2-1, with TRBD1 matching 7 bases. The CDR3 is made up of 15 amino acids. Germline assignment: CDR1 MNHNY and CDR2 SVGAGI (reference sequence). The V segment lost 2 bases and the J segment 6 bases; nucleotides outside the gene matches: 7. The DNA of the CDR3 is TGTGCCAGCAGTTACGGGGACAGTCTATCCAATGAGCAGTTCTTC. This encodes CASSYGDSLSNEQFF.

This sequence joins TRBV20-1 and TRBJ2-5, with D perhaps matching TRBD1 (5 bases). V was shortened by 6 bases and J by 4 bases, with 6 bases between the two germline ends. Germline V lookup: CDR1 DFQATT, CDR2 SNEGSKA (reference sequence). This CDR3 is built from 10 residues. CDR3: CSAGLETQYF. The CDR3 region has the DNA TGCAGTGCGGGGCTAGAGACCCAGTACTTC.

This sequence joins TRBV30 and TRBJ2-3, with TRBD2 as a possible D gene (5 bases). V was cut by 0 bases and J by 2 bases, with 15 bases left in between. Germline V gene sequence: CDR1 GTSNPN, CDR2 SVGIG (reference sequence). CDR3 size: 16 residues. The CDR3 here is CAWSVLRGEDTDTQYF. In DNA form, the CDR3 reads TGTGCCTGGAGTGTACTCCGGGGAGAAGACACAGATACGCAGTATTTT. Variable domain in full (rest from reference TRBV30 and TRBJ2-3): SQTIHQWPATLVQPVGSPLSLECTVEGTSNPNLYWYRQAAGRGLQLLFYSVGIGQISSEVPQNLSASRPQDRQFILSSKKLLLSDSGFYLCAWSVLRGEDTDTQYFGPGTRLTVL.

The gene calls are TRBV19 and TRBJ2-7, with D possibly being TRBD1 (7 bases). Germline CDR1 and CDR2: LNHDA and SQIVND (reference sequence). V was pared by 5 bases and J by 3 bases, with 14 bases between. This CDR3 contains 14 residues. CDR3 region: CASSLRQGGYEQYF. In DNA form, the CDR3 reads TGTGCCAGTAGTCTACGACAGGGAGGCTACGAGCAGTACTTC.

The CDR3 reads CAISGTGGSGKTQYF. The CDR3 DNA follows: TGTGCCATCAGTGGGACAGGGGGATCGGGAAAGACCCAGTACTTC. The genes are TRBV10-3 and TRBJ2-5; TRBD1 matches at 10 bases. Losses at the gene ends were 4 bases for V and 6 bases for J; bases not matched to a gene: 8. The CDR3 runs to 15 residues. Germline values: CDR1 ENHRY, CDR2 SYGVKD.

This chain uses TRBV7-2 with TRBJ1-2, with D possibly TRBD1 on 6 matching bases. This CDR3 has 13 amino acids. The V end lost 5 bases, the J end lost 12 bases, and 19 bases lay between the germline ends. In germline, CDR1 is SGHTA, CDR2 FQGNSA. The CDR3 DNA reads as TGTGCCAGCAGCCCACCCAACAGGGCGTATCACACCTTC. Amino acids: CASSPPNRAYHTF. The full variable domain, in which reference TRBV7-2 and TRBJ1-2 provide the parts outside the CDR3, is GAGVSQSPSNKVTEKGKDVELRCDPISGHTALYWYRQSLGQGLEFLIYFQGNSAPDKSGLPSDRFSAERTGGSVSTLTIQRTQQEDSAVYLCASSPPNRAYHTFGSGTRLTVV.

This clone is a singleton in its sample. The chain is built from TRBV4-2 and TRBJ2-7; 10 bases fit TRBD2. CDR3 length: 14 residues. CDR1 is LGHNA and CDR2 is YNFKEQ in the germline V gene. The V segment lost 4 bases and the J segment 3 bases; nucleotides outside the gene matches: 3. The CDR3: CASSPGLASYEQYF. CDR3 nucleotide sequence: TGTGCCAGCAGCCCGGGACTAGCGAGCTACGAGCAGTACTTC.

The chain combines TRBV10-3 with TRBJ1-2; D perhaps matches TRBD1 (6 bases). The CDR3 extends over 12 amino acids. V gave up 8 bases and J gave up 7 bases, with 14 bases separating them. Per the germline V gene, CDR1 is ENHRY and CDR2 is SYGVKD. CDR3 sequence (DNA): TGTGCCATCTTAGGGGGAGGGGGTGGCTACACCTTC. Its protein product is CAILGGGGGYTF.

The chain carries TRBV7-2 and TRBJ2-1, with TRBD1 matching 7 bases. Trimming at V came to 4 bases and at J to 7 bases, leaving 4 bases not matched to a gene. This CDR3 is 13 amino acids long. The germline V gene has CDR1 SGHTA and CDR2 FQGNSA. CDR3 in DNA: TGTGCCAGCAGCTCTTACAGGGGAAATGAGCAGTTCTTC. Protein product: CASSSYRGNEQFF.

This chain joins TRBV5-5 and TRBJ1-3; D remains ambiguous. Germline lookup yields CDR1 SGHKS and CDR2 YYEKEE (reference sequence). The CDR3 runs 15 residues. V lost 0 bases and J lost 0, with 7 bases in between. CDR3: CASSLGAYSGNTIYF. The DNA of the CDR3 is TGTGCCAGCAGCTTGGGGGCATACTCTGGAAACACCATATATTTT. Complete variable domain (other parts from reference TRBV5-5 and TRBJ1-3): DAGVTQSPTHLIKTRGQQVTLRCSPISGHKSVSWYQQVLGQGPQFIFQYYEKEERGRGNFPDRFSARQFPNYSSELNVNALLLGDSALYLCASSLGAYSGNTIYFGEGSWLTVV.

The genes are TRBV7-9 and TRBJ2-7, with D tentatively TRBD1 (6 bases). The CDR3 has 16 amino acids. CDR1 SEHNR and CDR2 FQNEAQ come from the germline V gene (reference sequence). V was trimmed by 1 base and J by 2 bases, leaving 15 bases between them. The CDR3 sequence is CASSLGSGDTPYEQYF. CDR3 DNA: TGTGCCAGCAGCTTAGGATCTGGGGACACACCCTACGAGCAGTACTTC.

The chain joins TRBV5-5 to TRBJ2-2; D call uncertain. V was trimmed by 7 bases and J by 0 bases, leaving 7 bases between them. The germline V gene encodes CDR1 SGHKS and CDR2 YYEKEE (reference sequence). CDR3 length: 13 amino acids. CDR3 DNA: TGTGCCAGCTGCCGGTCGAACACCGGGGAGCTGTTTTTT. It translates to CASCRSNTGELFF. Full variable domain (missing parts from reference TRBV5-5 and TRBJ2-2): DAGVTQSPTHLIKTRGQQVTLRCSPISGHKSVSWYQQVLGQGPQFIFQYYEKEERGRGNFPDRFSARQFPNYSSELNVNALLLGDSALYLCASCRSNTGELFFGEGSRLTVL.

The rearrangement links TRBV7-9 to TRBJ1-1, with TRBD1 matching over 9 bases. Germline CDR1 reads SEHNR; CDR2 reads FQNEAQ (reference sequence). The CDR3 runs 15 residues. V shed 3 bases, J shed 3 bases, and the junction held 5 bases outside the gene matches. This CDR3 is CASSFGDRAHTEAFF. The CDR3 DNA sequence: TGTGCCAGCAGCTTTGGGGACAGGGCGCACACTGAAGCTTTCTTT.

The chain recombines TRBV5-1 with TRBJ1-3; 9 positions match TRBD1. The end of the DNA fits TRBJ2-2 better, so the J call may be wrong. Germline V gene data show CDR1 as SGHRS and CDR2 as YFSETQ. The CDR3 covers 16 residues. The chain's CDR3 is CASSLWLQGANGELFF. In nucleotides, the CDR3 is TGCGCCAGCAGCTTGTGGCTACAGGGGGCTAACGGGGAGCTGTTTTTT.

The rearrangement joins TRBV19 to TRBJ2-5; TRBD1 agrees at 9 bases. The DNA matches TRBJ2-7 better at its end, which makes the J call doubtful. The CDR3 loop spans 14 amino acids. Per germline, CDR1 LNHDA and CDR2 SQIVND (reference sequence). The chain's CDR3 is CASSWDRESYEQYF. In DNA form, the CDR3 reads TGTGCCAGTAGTTGGGACAGGGAATCATACGAGCAGTACTTC.

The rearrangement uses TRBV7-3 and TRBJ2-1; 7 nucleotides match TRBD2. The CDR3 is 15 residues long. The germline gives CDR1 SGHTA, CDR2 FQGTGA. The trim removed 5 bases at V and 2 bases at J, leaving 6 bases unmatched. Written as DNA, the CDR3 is TGTGCCAGCAGCCTGCTGGGGGGGGCCTACAATGAGCAGTTCTTC. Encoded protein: CASSLLGGAYNEQFF.

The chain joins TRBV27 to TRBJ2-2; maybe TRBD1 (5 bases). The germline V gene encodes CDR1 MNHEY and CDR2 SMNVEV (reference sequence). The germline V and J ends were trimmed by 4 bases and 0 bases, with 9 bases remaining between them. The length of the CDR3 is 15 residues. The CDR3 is CASSSTASNTGELFF. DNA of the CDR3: TGTGCCAGCAGTTCGACAGCCTCGAACACCGGGGAGCTGTTTTTT.

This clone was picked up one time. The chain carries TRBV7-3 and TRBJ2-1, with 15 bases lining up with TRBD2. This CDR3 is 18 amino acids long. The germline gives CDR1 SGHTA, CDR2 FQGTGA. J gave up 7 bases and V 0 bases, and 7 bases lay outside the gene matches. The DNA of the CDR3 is TGTGCCAGCAGCTTAACGTATGGACTAGCGGGGGGGCCTAATGAGCAGTTCTTC. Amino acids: CASSLTYGLAGGPNEQFF.